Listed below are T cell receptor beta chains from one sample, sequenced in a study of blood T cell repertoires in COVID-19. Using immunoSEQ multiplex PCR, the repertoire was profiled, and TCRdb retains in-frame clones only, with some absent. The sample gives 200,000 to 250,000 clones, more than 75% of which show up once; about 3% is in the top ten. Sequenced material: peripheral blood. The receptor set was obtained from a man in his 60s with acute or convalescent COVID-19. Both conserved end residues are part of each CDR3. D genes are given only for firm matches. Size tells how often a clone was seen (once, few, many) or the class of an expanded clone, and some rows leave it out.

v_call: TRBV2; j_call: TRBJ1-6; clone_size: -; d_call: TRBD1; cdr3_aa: CASSVRQMGQGGSSPLHF; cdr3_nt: TGTGCCAGCAGTGTTCGTCAAATGGGACAGGGCGGTTCCTCACCCCTCCACTTT
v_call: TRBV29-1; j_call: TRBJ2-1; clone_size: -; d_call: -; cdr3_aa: CSCEGGEQFF; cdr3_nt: TGCAGCTGCGAGGGAGGTGAGCAGTTCTTC
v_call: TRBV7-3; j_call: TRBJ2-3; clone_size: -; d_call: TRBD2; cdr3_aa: CASSPRLAGTTDTQYF; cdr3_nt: TGTGCCAGCAGCCCACGACTAGCGGGGACCACAGATACGCAGTATTTT
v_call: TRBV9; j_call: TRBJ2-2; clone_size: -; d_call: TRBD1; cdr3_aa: CASSGTGTGTGELFF; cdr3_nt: TGTGCCAGCAGCGGGACAGGGACGGGCACCGGGGAGCTGTTTTTT
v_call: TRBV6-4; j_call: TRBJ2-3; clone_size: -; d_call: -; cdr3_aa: CASSVGGVGGTDTQYF; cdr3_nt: TGTGCCAGCAGTGTCGGCGGGGTCGGGGGCACAGATACGCAGTATTTT
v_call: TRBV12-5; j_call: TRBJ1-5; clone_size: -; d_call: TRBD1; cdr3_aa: CASGLPPGQGASNQPQHF; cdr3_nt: TGTGCTAGTGGTTTGCCTCCGGGACAGGGGGCATCTAATCAGCCCCAGCATTTT
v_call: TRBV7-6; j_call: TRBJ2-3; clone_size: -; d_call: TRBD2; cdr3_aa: CASSQGTSGYTDTQYF; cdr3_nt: TGTGCCAGCAGCCAAGGGACTAGCGGATACACAGATACGCAGTATTTT
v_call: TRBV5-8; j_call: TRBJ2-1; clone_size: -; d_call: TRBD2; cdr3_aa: CASSRTMTSGGANEQFF; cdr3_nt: TGTGCCAGCAGCCGAACCATGACTAGCGGGGGGGCCAATGAGCAGTTCTTC
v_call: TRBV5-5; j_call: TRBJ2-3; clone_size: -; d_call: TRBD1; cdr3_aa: CASSLAEGAGADTQYF; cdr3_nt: TGTGCCAGCAGCTTGGCCGAGGGGGCTGGTGCAGATACGCAGTATTTT
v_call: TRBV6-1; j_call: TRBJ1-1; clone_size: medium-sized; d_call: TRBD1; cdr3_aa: CASSEKRGQGAKNTEAFF; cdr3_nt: TGTGCCAGCAGTGAAAAAAGGGGACAGGGGGCGAAGAACACTGAAGCTTTCTTT
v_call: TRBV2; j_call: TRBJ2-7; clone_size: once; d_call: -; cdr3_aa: CASGGRTGTYSYEQYF; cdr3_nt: TGTGCCAGCGGCGGACGGACCGGGACATACTCCTACGAGCAGTACTTC
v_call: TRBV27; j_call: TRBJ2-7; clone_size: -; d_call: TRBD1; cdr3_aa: CASSSPGQGVYEQYF; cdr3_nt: TGTGCCAGCAGTTCCCCGGGACAGGGGGTTTACGAGCAGTACTTC
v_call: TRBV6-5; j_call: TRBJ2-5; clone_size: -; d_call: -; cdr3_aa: CASRQGPLQETQYF; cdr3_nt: TGTGCCAGCAGACAGGGCCCCCTCCAAGAGACCCAGTACTTC
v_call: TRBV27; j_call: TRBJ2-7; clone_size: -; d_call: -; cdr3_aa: CASSPPLAPRAYEQYF; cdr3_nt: TGTGCCAGCAGCCCCCCCCTTGCACCGAGGGCCTACGAGCAGTACTTC
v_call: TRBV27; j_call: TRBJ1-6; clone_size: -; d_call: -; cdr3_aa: CASSPLSSYNSPLHF; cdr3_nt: TGTGCCAGCAGTCCCCTAAGCTCCTATAATTCACCCCTCCACTTT
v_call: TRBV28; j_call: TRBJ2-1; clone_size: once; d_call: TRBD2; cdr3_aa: CASTLAGGPRNEQFF; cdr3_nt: TGTGCCAGCACCCTAGCGGGGGGGCCTCGGAATGAGCAGTTCTTC
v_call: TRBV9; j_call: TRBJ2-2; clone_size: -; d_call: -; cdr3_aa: CASSPTGRPGGTGELFF; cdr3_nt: TGTGCCAGCAGCCCAACTGGACGGCCAGGAGGCACCGGGGAGCTGTTTTTT
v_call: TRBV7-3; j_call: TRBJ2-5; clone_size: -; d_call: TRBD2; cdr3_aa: CASSSAVSGSLETQYF; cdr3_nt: TGTGCCAGCAGCTCCGCGGTTAGCGGGTCGTTGGAGACCCAGTACTTC
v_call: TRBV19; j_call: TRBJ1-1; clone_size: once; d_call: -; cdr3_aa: CASRLRAELNTEAFF; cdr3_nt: TGTGCCAGTAGACTCAGGGCCGAACTGAACACTGAAGCTTTCTTT
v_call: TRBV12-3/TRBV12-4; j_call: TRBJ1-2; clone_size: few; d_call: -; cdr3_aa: CASSRGVRYGYTF; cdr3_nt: TGTGCCAGCAGTCGCGGAGTGAGGTATGGCTACACCTTC
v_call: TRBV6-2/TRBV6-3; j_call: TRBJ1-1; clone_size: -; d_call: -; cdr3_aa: CASRRRGTNTEAFF; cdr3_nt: TGTGCCAGCCGCCGGCGGGGCACCAACACTGAAGCTTTCTTT
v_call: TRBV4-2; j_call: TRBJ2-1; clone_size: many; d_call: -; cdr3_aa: CASSDLARNEQFF; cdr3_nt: TGTGCCAGCAGCGACCTAGCTCGCAATGAGCAGTTCTTC
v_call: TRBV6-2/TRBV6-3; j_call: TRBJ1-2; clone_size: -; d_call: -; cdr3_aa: CASSYPGSRANYGYTF; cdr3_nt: TGTGCCAGCAGTTATCCGGGGTCCAGAGCTAACTATGGCTACACCTTC
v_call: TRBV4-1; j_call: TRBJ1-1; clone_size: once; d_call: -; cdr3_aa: CASSQPSAGGLNTEAFF; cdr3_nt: TGCGCCAGCAGCCAACCGTCAGCGGGGGGATTGAACACTGAAGCTTTCTTT
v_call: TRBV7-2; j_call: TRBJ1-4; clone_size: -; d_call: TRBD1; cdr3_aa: CASSPNGQGREKLFF; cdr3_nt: TGTGCCAGCAGCCCCAACGGACAGGGAAGAGAAAAACTGTTTTTT
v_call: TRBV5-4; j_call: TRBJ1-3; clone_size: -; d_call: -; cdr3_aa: CASSSPGTGFTGNTIYF; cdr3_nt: TGTGCCAGCAGCTCCCCGGGAACCGGGTTCACCGGAAACACCATATATTTT
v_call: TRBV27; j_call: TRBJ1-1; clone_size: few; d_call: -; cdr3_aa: CASSLRGTGNTEAFF; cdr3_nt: TGTGCCAGCAGTTTAAGGGGTACAGGGAACACTGAAGCTTTCTTT
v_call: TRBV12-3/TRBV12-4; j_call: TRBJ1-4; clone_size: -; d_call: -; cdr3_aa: CASSAGRPGLFF; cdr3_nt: TGTGCCAGCAGTGCGGGGAGGCCGGGACTGTTTTTT
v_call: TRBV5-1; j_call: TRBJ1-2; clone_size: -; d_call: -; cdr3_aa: CASSLNSPGLNYGYTF; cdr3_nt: TGCGCCAGCAGCTTAAATTCGCCAGGACTGAACTATGGCTACACCTTC
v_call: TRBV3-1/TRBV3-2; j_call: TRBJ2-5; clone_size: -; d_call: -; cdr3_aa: CASRPAARERETQYF; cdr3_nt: TGTGCCAGCAGGCCAGCAGCCCGGGAGAGGGAGACCCAGTACTTC
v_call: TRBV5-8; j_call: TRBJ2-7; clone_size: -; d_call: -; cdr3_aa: CASRQGGSYEQYF; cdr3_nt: TGTGCCAGCAGGCAGGGGGGCTCCTACGAGCAGTACTTC
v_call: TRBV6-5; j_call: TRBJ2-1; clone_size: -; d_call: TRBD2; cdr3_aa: CASQGASGGANEQFF; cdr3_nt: TGTGCCTCCCAGGGGGCTAGCGGGGGGGCTAATGAGCAGTTCTTC
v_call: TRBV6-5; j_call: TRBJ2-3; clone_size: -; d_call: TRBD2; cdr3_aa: CASKDSGGATDTQYF; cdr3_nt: TGTGCCAGCAAGGATAGCGGGGGGGCGACAGATACGCAGTATTTT
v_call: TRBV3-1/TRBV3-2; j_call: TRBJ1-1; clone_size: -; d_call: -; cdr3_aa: CASSQQARDGAFF; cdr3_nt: TGTGCCAGCAGCCAACAGGCCCGGGATGGAGCTTTCTTT
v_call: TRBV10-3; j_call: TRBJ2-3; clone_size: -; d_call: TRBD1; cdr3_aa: CANRADRGVDTQYF; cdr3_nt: TGTGCCAACCGGGCGGACAGGGGGGTTGATACGCAGTATTTT
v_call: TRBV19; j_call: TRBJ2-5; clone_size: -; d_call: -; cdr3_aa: CASSTPGNFPYQETQYF; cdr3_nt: TGTGCCAGTAGTACCCCAGGGAACTTTCCGTACCAAGAGACCCAGTACTTC
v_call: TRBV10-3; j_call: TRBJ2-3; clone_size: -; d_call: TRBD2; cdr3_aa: CAISESVSGGTDTQYF; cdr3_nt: TGTGCCATCAGTGAGTCAGTTAGCGGGGGAACAGATACGCAGTATTTT
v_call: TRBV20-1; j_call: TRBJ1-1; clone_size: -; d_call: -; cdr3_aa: CSARAETEAFF; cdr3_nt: TGCAGTGCTAGAGCTGAGACTGAAGCTTTCTTT
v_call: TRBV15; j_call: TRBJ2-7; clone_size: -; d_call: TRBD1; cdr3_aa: CATSRDAGQGDEQYF; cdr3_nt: TGTGCCACCAGCAGAGATGCAGGACAGGGGGACGAGCAGTACTTC
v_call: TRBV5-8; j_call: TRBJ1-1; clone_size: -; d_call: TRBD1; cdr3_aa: CASSPGDRRNTEAFF; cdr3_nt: TGTGCCAGCAGCCCGGGGGACAGGAGGAACACTGAAGCTTTCTTT
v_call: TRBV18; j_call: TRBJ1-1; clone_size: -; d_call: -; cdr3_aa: CASSPEEAMNTEAFF; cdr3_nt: TGTGCCAGCTCACCGGAGGAGGCGATGAACACTGAAGCTTTCTTT
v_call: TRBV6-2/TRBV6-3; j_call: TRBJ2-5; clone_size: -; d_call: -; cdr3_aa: CASSSNLRAAIKETQYF; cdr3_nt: TGTGCCAGCAGTTCAAATCTAAGAGCCGCAATTAAAGAGACCCAGTACTTC
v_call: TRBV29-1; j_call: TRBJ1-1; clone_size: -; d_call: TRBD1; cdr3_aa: CSVSGTGGNSGTEAFF; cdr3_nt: TGCAGCGTCAGCGGGACAGGGGGCAATTCGGGCACTGAAGCTTTCTTT
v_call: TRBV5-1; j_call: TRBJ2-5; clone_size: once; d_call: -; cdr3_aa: CASSLGLYQETQYF; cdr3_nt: TGCGCCAGCAGCCTTGGACTGTACCAAGAGACCCAGTACTTC
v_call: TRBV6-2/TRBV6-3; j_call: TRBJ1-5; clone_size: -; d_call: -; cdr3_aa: CASSPQSSSNQPQHF; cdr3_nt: TGTGCCAGCAGCCCTCAGTCTAGTAGCAATCAGCCCCAGCATTTT
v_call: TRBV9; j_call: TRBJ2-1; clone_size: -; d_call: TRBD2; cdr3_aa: CASSVGLAANNEQFF; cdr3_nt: TGTGCCAGCAGCGTAGGGCTAGCGGCAAACAATGAGCAGTTCTTC
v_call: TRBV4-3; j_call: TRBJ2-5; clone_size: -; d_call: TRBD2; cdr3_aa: CASSPGAAGGRETQYF; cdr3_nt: TGCGCCAGCAGCCCCGGGGCGGCGGGGGGGCGAGAGACCCAGTACTTC
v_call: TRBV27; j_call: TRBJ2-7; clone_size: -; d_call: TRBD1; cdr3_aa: CASSSSGQVSYEQYF; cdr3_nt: TGTGCCAGCAGTTCATCGGGACAGGTCTCCTACGAGCAGTACTTC
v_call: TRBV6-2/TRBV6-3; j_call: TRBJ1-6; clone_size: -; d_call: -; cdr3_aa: CASSYGGRSPLHF; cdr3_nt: TGTGCCAGCAGTTACGGGGGGAGGTCACCCCTCCACTTT
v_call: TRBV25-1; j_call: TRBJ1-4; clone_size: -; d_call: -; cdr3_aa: CASSEDKGPRKLFF; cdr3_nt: TGTGCCAGCAGTGAAGACAAGGGGCCTCGAAAACTGTTTTTT
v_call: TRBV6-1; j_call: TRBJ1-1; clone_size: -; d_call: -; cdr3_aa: CASSEAGAWGGANTEAFF; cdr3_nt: TGTGCCAGCAGTGAAGCGGGGGCCTGGGGGGGGGCGAATACTGAAGCTTTCTTT
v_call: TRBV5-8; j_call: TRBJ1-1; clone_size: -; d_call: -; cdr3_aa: CASSFAENTEAFF; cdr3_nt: TGTGCCAGCAGCTTCGCAGAGAACACTGAAGCTTTCTTT
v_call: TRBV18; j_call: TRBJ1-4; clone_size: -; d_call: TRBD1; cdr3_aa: CASSRTDRGPSNEKLFF; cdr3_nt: TGTGCCAGCTCACGGACGGACAGGGGGCCGTCTAATGAAAAACTGTTTTTT
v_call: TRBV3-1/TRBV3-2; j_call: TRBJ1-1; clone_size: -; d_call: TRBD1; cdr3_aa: CASSQTGTGMNTEAFF; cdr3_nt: TGTGCCAGCAGCCAAACCGGGACAGGGATGAACACTGAAGCTTTCTTT
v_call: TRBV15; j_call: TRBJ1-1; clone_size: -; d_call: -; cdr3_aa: CATSRSDMNTEAFF; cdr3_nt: TGTGCCACCAGCAGGTCAGACATGAACACTGAAGCTTTCTTT
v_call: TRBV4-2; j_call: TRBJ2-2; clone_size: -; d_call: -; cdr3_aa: CASSQATRGTGELFF; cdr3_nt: TGTGCCAGCAGCCAGGCCACTCGGGGCACCGGGGAGCTGTTTTTT
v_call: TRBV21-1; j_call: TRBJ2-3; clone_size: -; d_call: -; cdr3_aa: CASSKGQVSTDTQYF; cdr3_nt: TGTGCCAGCAGCAAAGGACAGGTGAGCACAGATACGCAGTATTTT